These 16 T cell receptor beta chains were sequenced from one sample in a study of cytomegalovirus exposure and HLA in healthy donors. This PCR relied on a set of 60 Vbeta primers and 13 Jbeta primers. Repertoires were generated with immunoSEQ multiplex PCR, while TCRdb's copy carries only in-frame clones and drops some. This table has fewer than 55,000 clones, less than 75% appearing once. Sequenced material: PBMCs. All receptors derive from a woman aged 45-65 years in good health and CMV-seropositive.

This sequence joins TRBV19 and TRBJ2-1; no reliable D call. Germline CDR1 LNHDA, CDR2 SQIVND (reference sequence). Trimming shortened V by 5 bases and J by 9 bases, and 14 bases separated the two germline ends. The CDR3 is made up of 13 amino acids. The CDR3 DNA reads TGTGCCAGTAGTCATTTCGGTGGTCCTGAGCAGTTCTTC. Encoded protein: CASSHFGGPEQFF.

V is TRBV2 and J is TRBJ1-1; D is ambiguous. In germline, CDR1 is SNHLY, CDR2 FYNNEI. This CDR3 contains 15 residues. Trimming shortened V by 4 bases and J by 1 base, and 13 bases separated the two germline ends. CDR3 in DNA: TGTGCCAGCAGTGGATCTTTAGCGTCGAACACTGAAGCTTTCTTT. Its translation: CASSGSLASNTEAFF.

CDR3 region: CASSLGGSGNTIYF. The CDR3 DNA reads TGTGCCAGCAGCTTGGGCGGATCTGGAAACACCATATATTTT. The V and J genes are TRBV5-4 and TRBJ1-3; D is unresolved. Germline CDR1 and CDR2: SGHNT and YYREEE (reference sequence). V lost 0 bases to trimming and J lost 1 base, with 5 bases between them. The CDR3 is made up of 14 amino acids.

This chain uses TRBV7-3 with TRBJ2-1; D perhaps matches TRBD2 (6 bases). Germline V gives CDR1 SGHTA, CDR2 FQGTGA. CDR3 length: 15 residues. Trimming shortened V by 2 bases and J by 5 bases, and 13 bases separated the two germline ends. The CDR3, as DNA: TGTGCCAGCAGCTTAGTTGGCCGGGAGAACAATGAGCAGTTCTTC. Its protein is CASSLVGRENNEQFF.

The gene calls are TRBV18 and TRBJ1-2; D might be TRBD1 (5 bases). Germline V gene lookup returns CDR1 KGHSH and CDR2 LQKENI. This CDR3 has 12 residues. The V end was cut by 5 bases, the J end by 6 bases, with 10 bases between. CDR3 region: CASSTDRHGYTF. The CDR3 region has the DNA TGTGCCAGCTCAACCGACAGACATGGCTACACCTTC.

The chain recombines TRBV7-8 with TRBJ1-6; TRBD1 is a possible D gene (5 bases). CDR1 and CDR2 (germline): SGHVS, FQNEAQ. Trimming took off 1 base at V and 1 base at J, with 8 bases between the two ends. The CDR3 spans 16 residues. CDR3 residues: CASSLGPGSYNSPLHF. The CDR3 bases are TGTGCCAGCAGCTTAGGCCCAGGGTCCTATAATTCACCCCTCCACTTT.

In its sample, this clone was seen a few times. The V gene is TRBV9, the J gene TRBJ1-1; the match to TRBD1 covers 11 bases. The CDR3 loop spans 14 amino acids. J lost 6 bases, V lost 4 bases, and 5 bases had no gene match. In germline, CDR1 is SGDLS, CDR2 YYNGEE. In DNA form, the CDR3 reads TGTGCCAGCAGCCCCGGGACAGGGGGTCCTGAAGCTTTCTTT. Translating it yields CASSPGTGGPEAFF. Looking up the rest from reference TRBV9 and TRBJ1-1 gives the full variable domain: DSGVTQTPKHLITATGQRVTLRCSPRSGDLSVYWYQQSLDQGLQFLIQYYNGEERAKGNILERFSAQQFPDLHSELNLSSLELGDSALYFCASSPGTGGPEAFFGQGTRLTVV.

The V gene is TRBV10-3, the J gene TRBJ2-7; possibly TRBD2 for D (7 bases). Trimming took 8 bases from V and 2 from J, leaving 10 bases between them. Germline values: CDR1 ENHRY, CDR2 SYGVKD. This CDR3 has 12 amino acids. Here the CDR3 reads CAIGGATYEQYF. CDR3 sequence (DNA): TGTGCCATCGGGGGGGCGACCTACGAGCAGTACTTC.

This clone came up a few times. The chain employs TRBV4-3 and TRBJ2-3; the D gene is possibly TRBD1 (6 bases). Trimming pared 0 bases from V and 4 bases from J, leaving 17 bases between. This CDR3 spans 17 amino acids. Germline V gives CDR1 LGHNA, CDR2 YSLEER. The CDR3 DNA follows: TGCGCCAGCAGCCAAGATGGGCCAGGGGTTGTCCCAGATACGCAGTATTTT. Translating gives CASSQDGPGVVPDTQYF.

The chain carries TRBV6-5 and TRBJ2-3; a possible D gene is TRBD1 (5 bases). The germline V gene has CDR1 MNHEY and CDR2 SVGAGI. Trimming left V 5 bases short and J 2 bases short, with 11 bases between. This CDR3 contains 14 residues. The CDR3 sequence: CASSPDSYTDTQYF. As DNA, the CDR3 is TGTGCCAGCAGTCCCGACAGTTACACAGATACGCAGTATTTT.

This sequence joins TRBV25-1 and TRBJ2-7; 7 nucleotides align to TRBD2. After removal of 7 bases from V and 2 bases from J, the junction contained 11 bases not matched to a gene. Per the germline V gene, CDR1 is MGHDK and CDR2 is SYGVNS. The CDR3 extends over 15 amino acids. CDR3 sequence (DNA): TGTGCCAGCACCGGAATTTTGGCGGGGGCCTACGAGCAGTACTTC. Its protein product is CASTGILAGAYEQYF.

On this clone itself: A junction boundary mismatches the germline segment, possibly from a read error. The chain links TRBV12-5 to TRBJ1-4, with 7 bases lining up with TRBD1. This CDR3 has 15 amino acids. Looked up from germline, CDR1 is LGHNT and CDR2 is FRNRAP. CDR3 DNA sequence: TGTGCTAGAGGTTCGGGGGACAGTACTAATGAAAAACTGTTTTTT. Its protein is CARGSGDSTNEKLFF.

J is TRBJ1-1 and V is TRBV11-2, with a possible D match to TRBD1 (6 bases). In germline, CDR1 is SGHAT, CDR2 FQNNGV. Trimming pared 0 bases from V and 5 bases from J, leaving 7 bases between. The CDR3 is made up of 13 amino acids. The CDR3, as DNA: TGTGCCAGCAGCTTAGATACAGGGACTGAAGCTTTCTTT. Translating it yields CASSLDTGTEAFF.

J is TRBJ2-1 and V is TRBV19; perhaps TRBD1 as D (5 bases). Germline CDR1 is LNHDA and CDR2 is SQIVND (reference sequence). The CDR3 has 14 amino acids. V dropped 2 bases and J dropped 9 bases, with 14 bases sitting between them. The CDR3 region is CASSINRDQGEQFF. CDR3 DNA sequence: TGTGCCAGTAGTATAAATAGGGATCAGGGTGAGCAGTTCTTC.

The chain links TRBV7-9 to TRBJ1-6; D is unresolved. CDR1 and CDR2 from the germline V gene are SEHNR and FQNEAQ (reference sequence). The CDR3 spans 16 residues. Trimming removed 3 bases from V and 3 bases from J, with 12 bases in between. CDR3 in amino acids: CASSLYGELYNSPLHF. Here the CDR3 DNA reads TGTGCCAGCAGCTTGTACGGGGAACTCTATAATTCACCCCTCCACTTT.

This sequence joins TRBV15 and TRBJ2-5; 8 positions agree with TRBD1. The CDR3 consists of 13 residues. Losses at the gene ends were 5 bases for V and 4 bases for J; bases not matched to a gene: 3. Per the germline V gene, CDR1 is LNHNV and CDR2 is YYDKDF (reference sequence). The DNA for the CDR3 is TGTGCCACCAGCTCCAGGGGGCGAGAGACCCAGTACTTC. Translation gives CATSSRGRETQYF.